A single TCR beta chain is shown here with its context. Antigen: not known. Trimming removed 0 bases from V and 10 bases from J, with 16 bases in between. In germline, CDR1 is SGHRS, CDR2 YFSETQ. The CDR3 sequence is 15 residues long. The sample originates from a study of identical twins. TCRdb analysed the 5' RACE reads with MiXCR anew, one entry per CDR3 protein. The table lists approximately 700,000 distinct CDR3 sequences, 15% to 20% of them singletons. Overall study findings and caveats: Fewer insertions were carried by abundant cord blood beta clonotypes, but none was seen in memory repertoires.

The same specimen was also included in a second study, on T cells expressing NK-cell markers. As that study records: Seven HCMV-seropositive donors and one seronegative donor made up the eight sequenced donors. Of the CD8+ T cell pool in over 5 donors, about 1.0-7.5% was accounted for by dominant NKG2C+ clonotypes. A few donors' CD3+CD56-NKG2C+ cells were dominated by the same clonotypes.

The sequence derives from a woman in her late teens or twenties in good health. The chain joins TRBV5-1 to TRBJ1-4, with D perhaps matching TRBD1 (5 bases). The sequenced sample consisted of PBMCs. CDR3 region: CASSLDRQGVGKLFF. As DNA, the CDR3 is TGCGCCAGCAGCTTGGATCGGCAGGGTGTAGGAAAACTGTTTTTT.